This entry is about one T cell receptor beta chain. The assay was immunoSEQ multiplex PCR, and TCRdb's table has in-frame clones only and misses some. This table holds 90,000 to 120,000 clones, 70% to 85% found once. The entry originates in a study of control samples from healthy donors and cancer patients. The CDR3 has 12 residues. Germline assignment: CDR1 MRHNA and CDR2 SNTAGT. Deletions cut 6 bases from V and 5 bases from J, with 11 bases between. This rearrangement joins TRBV6-4 to TRBJ2-7; D perhaps matches TRBD2 (5 bases). The source of this sequence is a young man in good health. The sequencing input was blood. The CDR3, as DNA: TGTGCCAGCAGGGATCAGGAGGACGAGCAGTACGTC. Its protein product is CASRDQEDEQYV.